This is a list of T cell receptor beta chains from one sample in a study of control samples from healthy donors and cancer patients. Assay used: immunoSEQ multiplex PCR; TCRdb lists only in-frame clones, some missing. This sample has about 100,000 clones, with roughly 88% found just once. Sequencing input: blood. These TCRs come from a man aged 30-40 years in good health. Each CDR3 is given with its conserved first and last residue. The order of the fields is clone size, V gene, J gene, D gene, CDR3 DNA, CDR3 protein. D genes are given only for firm matches. A clone size is listed for some rows: how often the clone was seen (once, few, many), or a class if it is expanded.

abundance: .
v_gene: TRBV10-3
j_gene: TRBJ2-2
d_gene: .
CDR3nt: TGTGCCACCCGGGCAGCGGATACCTACACCGGGGAGCTGTTTTTT
CDR3aa: CATRAADTYTGELFF

abundance: .
v_gene: TRBV3-1/TRBV3-2
j_gene: TRBJ1-6
d_gene: .
CDR3nt: TGTGCCAGCAGCCAACCCGGGTACATGAATTCACCCCTCCACTTT
CDR3aa: CASSQPGYMNSPLHF

abundance: .
v_gene: TRBV14
j_gene: TRBJ1-1
d_gene: .
CDR3nt: TGTGCCAGCAGCCAAGGAAGATCGGGACGGATTGAAGCTTTCTTT
CDR3aa: CASSQGRSGRIEAFF

abundance: .
v_gene: TRBV4-2
j_gene: TRBJ2-1
d_gene: .
CDR3nt: TGTGCCAGCAGCCAAGATGGAGGCAGGGCCACAGGTGAGCAGTTCTTC
CDR3aa: CASSQDGGRATGEQFF

abundance: .
v_gene: TRBV27
j_gene: TRBJ1-1
d_gene: TRBD1
CDR3nt: TGTGCCAGCACAGGGGGCACTGAAGCTTTCTTT
CDR3aa: CASTGGTEAFF

abundance: few
v_gene: TRBV6-2/TRBV6-3
j_gene: TRBJ2-7
d_gene: .
CDR3nt: TGTGCCAGCAGCCTCAAGTACGAGCAGTACTTC
CDR3aa: CASSLKYEQYF

abundance: .
v_gene: TRBV13
j_gene: TRBJ2-7
d_gene: TRBD2
CDR3nt: TGTGCCAGCAGCTTAGGGGTTGGGCGGACTAGCGCCTACGAGCAGTACTTC
CDR3aa: CASSLGVGRTSAYEQYF

abundance: .
v_gene: TRBV19
j_gene: TRBJ1-5
d_gene: TRBD1
CDR3nt: TGTGCCAGTAGTATCGGGACAGGGCTATTCGATAGCAATCAGCCCCAGCATTTT
CDR3aa: CASSIGTGLFDSNQPQHF

abundance: once
v_gene: TRBV2
j_gene: TRBJ2-7
d_gene: .
CDR3nt: TGTGCCAGCAGTGAAGCGCTTCGGGTGTTAGCGACGATCTACGAGCAGTACTTC
CDR3aa: CASSEALRVLATIYEQYF

abundance: .
v_gene: TRBV2
j_gene: TRBJ1-2
d_gene: .
CDR3nt: TGTGCCAGCAGCTCCCTGCGGACGGGCGGCTACACCTTC
CDR3aa: CASSSLRTGGYTF

abundance: .
v_gene: TRBV3-1/TRBV3-2
j_gene: TRBJ1-2
d_gene: .
CDR3nt: TGTGCCAGCAGCCAAGAGGGGGAGCCTCGCTACTATGGCTACACCTTC
CDR3aa: CASSQEGEPRYYGYTF

abundance: .
v_gene: TRBV6-2/TRBV6-3
j_gene: TRBJ2-7
d_gene: .
CDR3nt: TGTGCCAGCAGTTTTACCAGGACCTCCTACGAGCAGTACTTC
CDR3aa: CASSFTRTSYEQYF

abundance: .
v_gene: TRBV19
j_gene: TRBJ1-5
d_gene: .
CDR3nt: TGTGCCAGTACCCCCCCAGGCCGAGGGAGCAATCAGCCCCAGCATTTT
CDR3aa: CASTPPGRGSNQPQHF

abundance: .
v_gene: TRBV6-2/TRBV6-3
j_gene: TRBJ2-5
d_gene: .
CDR3nt: TGTGCCAGCAGTTACGATCGGGGTGTGGAGACCCAGTACTTC
CDR3aa: CASSYDRGVETQYF

abundance: .
v_gene: TRBV4-1
j_gene: TRBJ2-4
d_gene: TRBD2
CDR3nt: TGCGCCAGCAGCCAACGGACTAGCGGGATGGGAAACATTCAGTACTTC
CDR3aa: CASSQRTSGMGNIQYF

abundance: .
v_gene: TRBV30
j_gene: TRBJ1-2
d_gene: .
CDR3nt: TGTGCCTGGAGGCCCCCCCCGGGCGGCTATGGCTACACCTTC
CDR3aa: CAWRPPPGGYGYTF

abundance: .
v_gene: TRBV7-2
j_gene: TRBJ1-4
d_gene: TRBD1
CDR3nt: TGTGCCAGCAGCCTCTCGGGACAGACTAATGAAAAACTGTTTTTT
CDR3aa: CASSLSGQTNEKLFF

abundance: .
v_gene: TRBV30
j_gene: TRBJ2-1
d_gene: .
CDR3nt: TGTGCCTGGAGTCGAAGAGGGGGGATCGGGCAGTTCTTC
CDR3aa: CAWSRRGGIGQFF

abundance: .
v_gene: TRBV2
j_gene: TRBJ2-3
d_gene: .
CDR3nt: TGTGCCAGCAGTGAAGCTTCAGATACGCAGTATTTT
CDR3aa: CASSEASDTQYF

abundance: few
v_gene: TRBV5-1
j_gene: TRBJ2-3
d_gene: .
CDR3nt: TGCGCCAGCAGCTTGGCCCAGAGCACAGATACGCAGTATTTT
CDR3aa: CASSLAQSTDTQYF

abundance: .
v_gene: TRBV27
j_gene: TRBJ1-1
d_gene: TRBD1
CDR3nt: TGTGCCAGCAGAGGGGGGGCAGGGGGGAACACTGAAGCTTTCTTT
CDR3aa: CASRGGAGGNTEAFF

abundance: .
v_gene: TRBV10-3
j_gene: TRBJ2-5
d_gene: TRBD2
CDR3nt: TGTGCCATCAGTGAGTCGAAGACTAGCGGGAGTAAAAGAGAGACCCAGTACTTC
CDR3aa: CAISESKTSGSKRETQYF

abundance: .
v_gene: TRBV7-2
j_gene: TRBJ2-5
d_gene: .
CDR3nt: TGTGCCAGCAGCTTAATCGGAACCCAAGAGACCCAGTACTTC
CDR3aa: CASSLIGTQETQYF

abundance: .
v_gene: TRBV5-1
j_gene: TRBJ2-7
d_gene: TRBD1
CDR3nt: TGCGCCAGCAGCCGGACAGGGGGCGCCGGGTCGAATTACGAGCAGTACTTC
CDR3aa: CASSRTGGAGSNYEQYF

abundance: .
v_gene: TRBV13
j_gene: TRBJ1-1
d_gene: .
CDR3nt: TGTGCCAGCAGCTTTTCCCCCCAGAACACTGAAGCTTTCTTT
CDR3aa: CASSFSPQNTEAFF

abundance: .
v_gene: TRBV28
j_gene: TRBJ1-5
d_gene: .
CDR3nt: TGTGCCAGCAGTTTAATAGTACAGGGAGGTGGGCCCCAGCATTTT
CDR3aa: CASSLIVQGGGPQHF

abundance: few
v_gene: TRBV4-1
j_gene: TRBJ2-7
d_gene: .
CDR3nt: TGCGCCAGCAGCCAAGATGGGACGCCGTCCTACGAGCAGTACTTC
CDR3aa: CASSQDGTPSYEQYF

abundance: .
v_gene: TRBV29-1
j_gene: TRBJ2-7
d_gene: TRBD1
CDR3nt: TGCAGCGTTGGGACAGGGTTCAGTGGGGAGCAGTACTTC
CDR3aa: CSVGTGFSGEQYF

abundance: .
v_gene: TRBV5-1
j_gene: TRBJ1-2
d_gene: TRBD1
CDR3nt: TGCGCCAGCAGCTGGGACAGGGCGAACTATGGCTACACCTTC
CDR3aa: CASSWDRANYGYTF

abundance: .
v_gene: TRBV9
j_gene: TRBJ2-2
d_gene: .
CDR3nt: TGTGCCAGCAGCGACAGTTTTTCCACCGGGGAGCTGTTTTTT
CDR3aa: CASSDSFSTGELFF

abundance: .
v_gene: TRBV5-6
j_gene: TRBJ1-6
d_gene: .
CDR3nt: TGTGCCAGCAGCTTGGGTCCGGGAGATAATTCACCCCTCCACTTT
CDR3aa: CASSLGPGDNSPLHF

abundance: .
v_gene: TRBV27
j_gene: TRBJ1-5
d_gene: .
CDR3nt: TGTGCCAGCAGTAGGCAGGATAATAGCAATCAGCCCCAGCATTTT
CDR3aa: CASSRQDNSNQPQHF

abundance: .
v_gene: TRBV6-6
j_gene: TRBJ2-7
d_gene: .
CDR3nt: TGTGCCAGCAGTTACTCGCAGGAAATAACCTACGAGCAGTACTTC
CDR3aa: CASSYSQEITYEQYF

abundance: .
v_gene: TRBV11-2
j_gene: TRBJ2-1
d_gene: .
CDR3nt: TGTGCCAGCAGCAACATAGCGGTCCATGAGCAGTTCTTC
CDR3aa: CASSNIAVHEQFF

abundance: .
v_gene: TRBV3-1/TRBV3-2
j_gene: TRBJ1-2
d_gene: .
CDR3nt: TGTGCCAGCAGCCAGGGAGGAGTGAGGGGCTACACCTTC
CDR3aa: CASSQGGVRGYTF

abundance: .
v_gene: TRBV5-4
j_gene: TRBJ2-3
d_gene: .
CDR3nt: TGTGCCAGCAGCTTGACTCCTAGCACAGATACGCAGTATTTT
CDR3aa: CASSLTPSTDTQYF

abundance: .
v_gene: TRBV19
j_gene: TRBJ2-5
d_gene: TRBD2
CDR3nt: TGTGCCAGTAGGATATTCTTCGGACTAGCGGGAGTGCAAGAGACCCAGTACTTC
CDR3aa: CASRIFFGLAGVQETQYF

abundance: .
v_gene: TRBV30
j_gene: TRBJ1-1
d_gene: .
CDR3nt: TGTGCCTGGAGTGGGGGGATCATGAACACTGAAGCTTTCTTT
CDR3aa: CAWSGGIMNTEAFF

abundance: .
v_gene: TRBV7-8
j_gene: TRBJ2-1
d_gene: .
CDR3nt: TGTGCCAGCAGCTCGACTGGAACCCTCCATCCCAATGAGCAGTTCTTC
CDR3aa: CASSSTGTLHPNEQFF

abundance: once
v_gene: TRBV2
j_gene: TRBJ2-2
d_gene: .
CDR3nt: TGTGCCAGCAGTCGGGACACCGGGGAGCTGTTTTTT
CDR3aa: CASSRDTGELFF

abundance: .
v_gene: TRBV19
j_gene: TRBJ1-5
d_gene: .
CDR3nt: TGTGCCAGTAGTATTACACGGGAAGCGCAGCCCCAGCATTTT
CDR3aa: CASSITREAQPQHF

abundance: once
v_gene: TRBV4-1
j_gene: TRBJ1-2
d_gene: .
CDR3nt: TGCGCCAGCAGCCAAGGCCAGGGGAGAACGGATGGCTACACCTTC
CDR3aa: CASSQGQGRTDGYTF

abundance: few
v_gene: TRBV7-9
j_gene: TRBJ1-2
d_gene: .
CDR3nt: TGTGCCAGCAGCTCCGGGTGGACAGCCAACTATGGCTACACCTTC
CDR3aa: CASSSGWTANYGYTF

abundance: .
v_gene: TRBV18
j_gene: TRBJ2-2
d_gene: TRBD2
CDR3nt: TGTGCCAGCTCACCAACTCTAGCGGGTAACACCGGGGAGCTGTTTTTT
CDR3aa: CASSPTLAGNTGELFF

abundance: .
v_gene: TRBV19
j_gene: TRBJ1-5
d_gene: .
CDR3nt: TGTGCCAGTAGTATGGCTAGCAATCAGCCCCAGCATTTT
CDR3aa: CASSMASNQPQHF

abundance: .
v_gene: TRBV29-1
j_gene: TRBJ2-2
d_gene: .
CDR3nt: TGCAGCGTGCGAGTGACAGGCCCAAGGGACACCGGGGAGCTGTTTTTT
CDR3aa: CSVRVTGPRDTGELFF

abundance: .
v_gene: TRBV7-9
j_gene: TRBJ2-1
d_gene: .
CDR3nt: TGTGCCAGCAGCTCCTCCCCAGATTACAATGAGCAGTTCTTC
CDR3aa: CASSSSPDYNEQFF

abundance: .
v_gene: TRBV28
j_gene: TRBJ1-1
d_gene: .
CDR3nt: TGTGCCAGCAGTCCCCCAGGGCGGCGCAGCACTGAAGCTTTCTTT
CDR3aa: CASSPPGRRSTEAFF

abundance: .
v_gene: TRBV6-6
j_gene: TRBJ1-2
d_gene: .
CDR3nt: TGTGCCAGCAGTTACGGGAACTATGGCTACACCTTC
CDR3aa: CASSYGNYGYTF

abundance: .
v_gene: TRBV14
j_gene: TRBJ2-3
d_gene: .
CDR3nt: TGTGCCAGCAGCCGGACTAACACAGATACGCAGTATTTT
CDR3aa: CASSRTNTDTQYF

abundance: .
v_gene: TRBV10-3
j_gene: TRBJ2-2
d_gene: .
CDR3nt: TGTGCCATCAGTGAGTTGTTGGCTGGGGAGCTGTTTTTT
CDR3aa: CAISELLAGELFF

abundance: .
v_gene: TRBV7-2
j_gene: TRBJ2-1
d_gene: .
CDR3nt: TGTGCCAGCAGCTTAGACCGGGAGTATAGCCGAGAGCAGTTCTTC
CDR3aa: CASSLDREYSREQFF

abundance: .
v_gene: TRBV7-2
j_gene: TRBJ1-5
d_gene: .
CDR3nt: TGTGCCAGCAGCCTCCGAGGGGGGGCGGAAAGGAATCAGCCCCAGCATTTT
CDR3aa: CASSLRGGAERNQPQHF

abundance: .
v_gene: TRBV4-2
j_gene: TRBJ1-2
d_gene: TRBD1
CDR3nt: TGTGCCAGCAGCCATGTCCGGGACAGGGTCTCTGGCTACACCTTC
CDR3aa: CASSHVRDRVSGYTF

abundance: .
v_gene: TRBV6-1
j_gene: TRBJ2-5
d_gene: .
CDR3nt: TGTGCCAGCAGTGAACCGCTAAATTGGACAGTTTCTGGAGAGACCCAGTACTTC
CDR3aa: CASSEPLNWTVSGETQYF